The following is a T cell receptor (beta chain) sequence with its context. Its antigen is unknown. No base quality information exists; no much larger clone differs at one position. This specimen includes other DNA sequences encoding the same CDR3. TCRbeta CDR3 regions were amplified from genomic DNA by means of the immunoSEQ Assay, a bias-controlled multiplex PCR. The source study handled its data this way. The number of nucleated cells in each sample was estimated from the amplification of reference gene primers within the assay. To quantify the absolute abundance of each unique TCRbeta CDR3 rearrangement, sequence reads were collapsed and filtered. For each sample, productive Simpson clonality was calculated by taking the square root of Simpson's diversity index across productive rearrangements. In its TCRdb copy, this immuneACCESS table keeps in-frame sequences only and misses some clones. Where compared with another copy, unresolved V genes explain less than half of these, and the others have no known cause. For V, J and clone size, that table is used; D and trimming come from the DNA. This sample lists approximately 300,000 clones; 70% to 90% were detected once. The leading ten clones occupy roughly 4.3% of the sample.

This sample stems from a study of blood T cell repertoires in COVID-19 (TCRdb year 2020). With regard to the full study: Collaborator samples came from the United States, Italy and Spain and covered acute and convalescent phases of COVID-19. The samples were drawn from the first 160 participants of the ongoing ImmuneRACE study and from 950 to 1,500 subjects provided by 6 global collaborators. A freely available public database, intended as a resource for researchers studying the immune response to SARS-CoV-2, is where the repertoires were released. Where available, HLA class I and class II types were obtained from metadata supplied by the sample provider rather than from assay-based typing. The material from the prospective study consisted of cDNA or gDNA derived from T cells, B-cell-depleted T cells, or PBMCs. A de-identified subject ID, COVID-19 status, age in years and sex were almost always included in the sample metadata. The dataset comprised deeply sampled blood TCRbeta repertoires from subjects exposed to, actively infected with, or recovered from COVID-19. What the work shows at the level of the full study, not this receptor alone: The amount of clinical and demographic metadata varied by source and participant and was provided uncurated.

Spanning cysteine to phenylalanine, the CDR3 consists of 12 amino acids. Here the CDR3 DNA is all that survives: 36 bases in frame from base 1. The germline ends are 5 bases apart after V is trimmed by 1 base and J by 5 bases. CDR1 and CDR2 are drawn from the germline V gene: SGHAT, FQNNGV. Enrolling through a virtual design, the prospective study's participants ranged in age from roughly 18 to 100 years and lived across 20 to 25 United States geographic areas. In the prospective study, participants were assigned to cohorts based on the clinical history participants reported in a screening survey and a study questionnaire. ImmuneRACE Cohort 3 recovered participants were defined by two consecutive negative NP/OP PCR tests, healthcare professional clearance, or symptom resolution. In the prospective study, whole blood, serum and a nasopharyngeal or oropharyngeal swab were collected from each participant by mobile phlebotomists. Over a roughly 2-month period, participants in the prospective study had the option of providing additional blood draws and questionnaires. Before DNA extraction, blood samples from the prospective study were shipped at room temperature or frozen.

This sequence originates from a young woman who had recovered from COVID-19. Sequencing was carried out using PBMCs or T cells enriched from blood (not recorded which). Rearrangement joined TRBV11-2 to TRBJ2-5, with the D gene call left open. The nucleotides are TGTGCCAGCAGCTTAGTGAGGGAGACCCAGTACTTC. Translation gives CASSLVRETQYF.